These 25 T cell receptor beta chains originate from one sample sequenced in a study of cytomegalovirus exposure and HLA in healthy donors (dated by TCRdb to the late 2010s). Library prep was done by the immunoSEQ multiplex PCR assay. A mixture of 60 forward primers for TCR Vbeta segments and 13 reverse primers for TCR Jbeta segments was used in the multiplex PCR. Entries here come from immuneACCESS through TCRdb and include only in-frame sequences with V and J called. Some clones fail to appear in such tables; in the studies checked, an unresolved V gene covers under half of the shortfall, and the cause of the remainder is unknown. A total of roughly 130,000 clones appear in this sample, about two thirds of them only once. The ten largest clones add up to about 2.6% of the sample. The material sequenced was PBMCs. Source of these receptors: a human donor in good health.

This clone was observed a single time. The J gene is TRBJ2-2, the V gene TRBV27; 10 nucleotides agree with TRBD2. The CDR3 has 17 residues. The germline CDR1 and CDR2 sequences are MNHEY and SMNVEV (reference sequence). The ends lost 5 bases at V and 0 bases at J; junction bases unmatched: 6. CDR3 loop: CASSPLAGVPNTGELFF. CDR3 nucleotides: TGTGCCAGCAGTCCGCTAGCGGGGGTCCCGAACACCGGGGAGCTGTTTTTT.

The rearrangement links TRBV5-1 to TRBJ1-2; 12 bases align to TRBD1. Germline CDR1 and CDR2: SGHRS and YFSETQ. The V gene end was trimmed by 4 bases and the J gene end by 7 bases; junction bases not matched to a gene: 14. The CDR3 spans 17 residues. As DNA, the CDR3 is TGCGCCAGCAGCCCACCCGCCGGGACAGGGGGCTCTGCTGGCTACACCTTC. Its protein product is CASSPPAGTGGSAGYTF.

This chain joins TRBV7-2 and TRBJ2-3, with TRBD2 matching 9 bases. V was pared by 2 bases and J by 2 bases, with 5 bases of the junction left unmatched. CDR1 SGHTA and CDR2 FQGNSA come from the germline V gene. CDR3 size: 16 residues. CDR3: CASSLQGLAHTDTQYF. The CDR3 DNA sequence: TGTGCCAGCAGCTTACAGGGACTAGCTCACACAGATACGCAGTATTTT.

This clone was detected a few times. V gene TRBV4-2 combines with J gene TRBJ1-1, with 7 bases fitting TRBD1. This CDR3 has 16 residues. The J segment lost 3 bases and the V segment lost 4 bases, leaving 11 bases of the junction unmatched. CDR1 and CDR2 from the germline V gene are LGHNA and YNFKEQ. CDR3 DNA sequence: TGTGCCAGCAGCCGAGACAGGGCATTGGGCCACACTGAAGCTTTCTTT. It specifies CASSRDRALGHTEAFF.

V gene TRBV19 combines with J gene TRBJ1-2, with 8 positions matching TRBD1. The CDR3 sequence is 14 residues long. The ends lost 7 bases at V and 4 bases at J; junction bases unmatched: 8. CDR1 LNHDA and CDR2 SQIVND come from the germline V gene (reference sequence). The CDR3 nucleotides are TGTGCCAGTATACCCCCCGACAGGGGCTATGGCTACACCTTC. Translated, it gives CASIPPDRGYGYTF.

J is TRBJ1-6 and V is TRBV27; no reliable D call. Trimming took off 4 bases at V and 7 bases at J, with 14 bases between the two ends. Germline CDR1 reads MNHEY; CDR2 reads SMNVEV (reference sequence). This CDR3 region has 15 residues. CDR3 loop: CASSSIRGGNSPLHF. The CDR3 coding sequence is TGTGCCAGCAGTTCAATCAGAGGTGGGAATTCACCCCTCCACTTT.

CDR3 residues: CAGLTGSSYEQYF. CDR3 DNA sequence: TGTGCCGGTTTGACAGGGAGCTCCTACGAGCAGTACTTC. The chain is built from TRBV7-8 and TRBJ2-7, with TRBD1 identical over 7 bases. The CDR3 has 13 residues. After removal of 11 bases from V and 0 bases from J, the junction contained 7 bases not matched to a gene. The V gene's germline CDR1 is SGHVS and CDR2 FQNEAQ.

This sequence joins TRBV9 and TRBJ2-7; the match to TRBD2 covers 8 bases. This CDR3 has 14 residues. The V gene's germline CDR1 is SGDLS and CDR2 YYNGEE. Trimming removed 4 bases from V and 5 bases from J; junction bases left unmatched: 8. The CDR3 region is CASSLREGLDEQYF. CDR3 sequence (DNA): TGTGCCAGCAGCCTACGGGAGGGGCTCGACGAGCAGTACTTC.

The rearrangement links TRBV4-3 to TRBJ2-5, with 11 positions matching TRBD2. There are 15 residues in the CDR3. The trim removed 0 bases at V and 7 bases at J, leaving 4 bases unmatched. Germline-derived CDR1 and CDR2 are LGHNA and YSLEER. CDR3 amino acids: CASSQDPLAGGTQYF. Here the CDR3 DNA reads TGCGCCAGCAGCCAAGATCCCCTAGCGGGGGGGACCCAGTACTTC.

The rearrangement joins TRBV7-9 to TRBJ2-3; 10 bases map to TRBD2. The germline V gene encodes CDR1 SEHNR and CDR2 FQNEAQ (reference sequence). The CDR3 is made up of 15 amino acids. With V trimmed by 5 bases and J by 4 bases, 6 bases remained unmatched. The CDR3 DNA sequence: TGTGCCAGCAGCCCCACTAGCGGGGTCTCAGATACGCAGTATTTT. This translates into CASSPTSGVSDTQYF.

The count of this clone is one. The J gene is TRBJ2-3, the V gene TRBV7-2; D might be TRBD2 (6 bases). Germline values: CDR1 SGHTA, CDR2 FQGNSA. This CDR3 is 15 amino acids long. V gave up 5 bases and J gave up 6 bases, with 18 bases separating them. The CDR3 protein is CASSPVRVAGDTQYF. In DNA form, the CDR3 reads TGTGCCAGCAGCCCTGTCAGGGTGGCGGGGGATACGCAGTATTTT.

The sample holds a few counts of this clone. V gene TRBV5-6 combines with J gene TRBJ2-7; 9 bases are a match to TRBD1. V shed 0 bases, J shed 3 bases, and the junction held 4 bases outside the gene matches. Per the germline V gene, CDR1 is SGHDT and CDR2 is YYEEEE. The CDR3 runs 15 residues. The DNA for the CDR3 is TGTGCCAGCAGCTTGGTCGGACAGGGGAACTACGAGCAGTACTTC. This gives the protein CASSLVGQGNYEQYF.

The chain is built from TRBV6-1 and TRBJ2-1, with 7 bases lining up with TRBD1. The ends lost 6 bases at V and 15 bases at J; junction bases unmatched: 11. The CDR3 spans 12 residues. Germline CDR1 is MNHNS and CDR2 is SASEGT. The CDR3 is CASSQINRGMFF. The CDR3 nucleotides read TGTGCCAGCAGCCAAATAAACAGGGGTATGTTCTTC.

The chain carries TRBV11-3 and TRBJ2-2, with 7 nucleotides matching TRBD1. Germline-derived CDR1 and CDR2 are SGHNT and YENEEA. This CDR3 is 15 amino acids long. V trimming: 4 bases; J trimming: 2 bases; junction bases outside the gene matches: 4. CDR3 sequence reads: CASSSQGVNTGELFF. CDR3 bases: TGTGCCAGCAGCTCCCAGGGGGTCAACACCGGGGAGCTGTTTTTT.

V and J are TRBV19 and TRBJ1-2; 9 positions match TRBD1. V dropped 5 bases and J dropped 4; count of bases not matched to a gene: 11. CDR3 length: 16 residues. Germline-derived CDR1 and CDR2 are LNHDA and SQIVND (reference sequence). In DNA form, the CDR3 reads TGTGCCAGTAGTCGAAGGACAGGGGATCGGACCTATGGCTACACCTTC. Translation: CASSRRTGDRTYGYTF.

The V gene is TRBV7-6, the J gene TRBJ2-5, with 7 bases fitting TRBD1. The CDR3 is 16 residues long. Per germline, CDR1 SGHVS and CDR2 FNYEAQ. After removal of 4 bases from V and 5 bases from J, the junction contained 13 bases not matched to a gene. DNA for the CDR3: TGTGCCAGCAGCTCCGGTGATGCAGGGGGTAGGGAGACCCAGTACTTC. Its translation is CASSSGDAGGRETQYF.

This clone came up a few times. The rearrangement joins TRBV30 to TRBJ2-1, with TRBD1 identical over 7 bases. Germline V gene sequence: CDR1 GTSNPN, CDR2 SVGIG (reference sequence). CDR3 length: 16 residues. The J segment lost 3 bases and the V segment lost 5 bases, leaving 13 bases of the junction unmatched. This CDR3 is CAWDGQARGFYNEQFF. Written as DNA, the CDR3 is TGTGCCTGGGATGGACAGGCGAGGGGCTTCTACAATGAGCAGTTCTTC. Supplemented by reference TRBV30 and TRBJ2-1, the full variable domain reads SQTIHQWPATLVQPVGSPLSLECTVEGTSNPNLYWYRQAAGRGLQLLFYSVGIGQISSEVPQNLSASRPQDRQFILSSKKLLLSDSGFYLCAWDGQARGFYNEQFFGPGTRLTVL.

The chain uses TRBV5-1 and TRBJ2-7; a weak D match, TRBD1 (6 bases). Trimming left V 0 bases short and J 4 bases short, with 17 bases between. The V gene's germline CDR1 is SGHRS and CDR2 YFSETQ. This CDR3 is 16 amino acids long. The CDR3 DNA sequence: TGCGCCAGCAGCTTGGGGGGGCGGCCCAGGACTTACGAGCAGTACTTC. Residues: CASSLGGRPRTYEQYF.

The genes are TRBV6-1 and TRBJ2-7, with D possibly TRBD1 on 6 matching bases. The V gene lost 4 bases and the J gene lost 0 bases, with 16 bases spanning the gap. Germline CDR1 reads MNHNS; CDR2 reads SASEGT. This CDR3 is built from 16 residues. The CDR3 is CASSATIGGHSYEQYF. CDR3 coding DNA: TGTGCCAGCAGTGCGACTATTGGGGGCCACTCCTACGAGCAGTACTTC.

The V call is TRBV9, the J call TRBJ2-3; TRBD2 agrees at 14 bases. This CDR3 region has 19 residues. With 0 bases clipped from V and 8 bases from J, the junction kept 14 bases outside the gene matches. CDR1 is SGDLS and CDR2 is YYNGEE in the germline V gene. CDR3: CASSVEWGGTSGRGATQYF. The DNA for the CDR3 is TGTGCCAGCAGCGTAGAGTGGGGGGGGACTAGCGGGAGAGGCGCTACGCAGTATTTT. Full variable domain (missing parts from reference TRBV9 and TRBJ2-3): DSGVTQTPKHLITATGQRVTLRCSPRSGDLSVYWYQQSLDQGLQFLIQYYNGEERAKGNILERFSAQQFPDLHSELNLSSLELGDSALYFCASSVEWGGTSGRGATQYFGPGTRLTVL.

The rearrangement joins TRBV19 to TRBJ2-3; 7 bases agree with TRBD1. The CDR3 totals 14 residues. V trimming: 8 bases; J trimming: 3 bases; junction bases outside the gene matches: 8. Germline V gene lookup returns CDR1 LNHDA and CDR2 SQIVND (reference sequence). The CDR3 DNA reads TGTGCCAGTTCGACTGAGACAGGGACAGATACGCAGTATTTT. Protein product: CASSTETGTDTQYF.

The gene calls are TRBV5-4 and TRBJ1-1; no reliable D call. Germline CDR1 and CDR2: SGHNT and YYREEE (reference sequence). Trimming left V 0 bases short and J 4 bases short, with 10 bases between. The CDR3 consists of 14 residues. The CDR3 DNA sequence: TGTGCCAGCAGCTTGGACTCCGGGGTCACTGAAGCTTTCTTT. It translates to CASSLDSGVTEAFF.

This sequence joins TRBV2 and TRBJ2-5; 8 nucleotides match TRBD1. V lost 8 bases, J lost 2 bases, and 7 bases stayed unmatched. This CDR3 has 14 amino acids. The V gene's germline CDR1 is SNHLY and CDR2 FYNNEI. CDR3 amino acids: CASGGGQGQETQYF. CDR3 in DNA: TGTGCCAGCGGTGGTGGACAGGGTCAAGAGACCCAGTACTTC.

V is TRBV2 and J is TRBJ2-1; 10 positions agree with TRBD2. CDR1 and CDR2 (germline): SNHLY, FYNNEI. V was pared by 4 bases and J by 10 bases, with 7 bases of the junction left unmatched. The CDR3 runs 14 residues. The CDR3 DNA is TGTGCCAGCAGTGGTGTAGCGGGGGGCTCCGAGCAGTTCTTC. Encoded protein: CASSGVAGGSEQFF.

The CDR3 region is CASSQDRTSEQYF. The CDR3 DNA sequence: TGTGCCAGCTCACAAGACAGAACCTCCGAGCAGTACTTC. The chain uses TRBV19 and TRBJ2-7; weak D call: TRBD1 (5 bases). Germline-derived CDR1 and CDR2 are LNHDA and SQIVND (reference sequence). The CDR3 covers 13 residues. V lost 9 bases to trimming and J lost 6 bases, with 18 bases between them.